This TCR beta chain was identified during a study of blood T cell repertoires in COVID-19 (dated by TCRdb to 2020 to 2022). About the investigation overall: Samples from collaborators originated in the United States, Italy and Spain and spanned both the acute and convalescent phases of COVID-19. Where available, HLA class I and class II types were obtained from metadata supplied by the sample provider rather than from assay-based typing. A freely available public database, intended as a resource for researchers studying the immune response to SARS-CoV-2, is where the repertoires were released. The dataset comprised deeply sampled blood TCRbeta repertoires from subjects exposed to, actively infected with, or recovered from COVID-19. The samples were drawn from the first 160 participants of the ongoing ImmuneRACE study and from 950 to 1,500 subjects provided by 6 global collaborators. A de-identified subject ID, COVID-19 status, age in years and sex were almost always included in the sample metadata. The prospective study material was composed of cDNA or gDNA derived from T cells, B-cell-depleted T cells, or PBMCs. Study-wide conclusions, independent of this receptor: The amount of clinical and demographic metadata varied by source and participant and was provided uncurated.

This clone has just a few counts. What this receptor recognizes is not known. No base qualities exist here, and no much larger clone lies one base off it. Collaborating institutions collected whole blood in K2EDTA tubes following their own protocols. For TCRbeta analysis, collaborator samples were shipped as frozen whole blood, as isolated PBMCs, or as DNA extracted from either sample type. The CDR3 runs 15 residues from the cysteine to the phenylalanine. Only the CDR3 region is kept as DNA, spanning 45 bases read in frame from base 1. Per the germline V gene (reference sequence), SEHNR is the CDR1 and FQNEAQ is the CDR2. V is pared back by 4 bases and J by 2 bases, with 12 bases lying between the germline termini. TCRbeta CDR3 regions were amplified from genomic DNA using the immunoSEQ Assay, a bias-controlled multiplex PCR. The study's processing was this. Within the assay, amplification of reference gene primers was used to estimate how many nucleated cells each sample contained. To quantify the absolute abundance of each unique TCRbeta CDR3 rearrangement, sequence reads were collapsed and filtered. For each sample, productive Simpson clonality was calculated by taking the square root of Simpson's diversity index across productive rearrangements. TCRdb retrieved this table from immuneACCESS and kept in-frame rearrangements only. Not all clones are present; in checked studies, unresolved V genes account for under half, and no reason is known for the remainder. The V and J calls and clone size are taken from that table; D and trimming were inferred from the DNA. The table for this sample lists 400,000 to 500,000 clones; 86% of them were counted only once. The ten largest clones capture 1.4% of the sample.

Sequences were obtained from peripheral blood. The receptor chain draws on TRBV7-9 and TRBJ1-5; confidence is insufficient to name the D gene. The clonotype was recovered from a woman in her twenties or thirties with active or convalescent COVID-19. CDR3 reads: CASSSSGYGNQPQHF. Here is the DNA: TGTGCCAGCAGCTCCTCGGGTTATGGCAATCAGCCCCAGCATTTT.